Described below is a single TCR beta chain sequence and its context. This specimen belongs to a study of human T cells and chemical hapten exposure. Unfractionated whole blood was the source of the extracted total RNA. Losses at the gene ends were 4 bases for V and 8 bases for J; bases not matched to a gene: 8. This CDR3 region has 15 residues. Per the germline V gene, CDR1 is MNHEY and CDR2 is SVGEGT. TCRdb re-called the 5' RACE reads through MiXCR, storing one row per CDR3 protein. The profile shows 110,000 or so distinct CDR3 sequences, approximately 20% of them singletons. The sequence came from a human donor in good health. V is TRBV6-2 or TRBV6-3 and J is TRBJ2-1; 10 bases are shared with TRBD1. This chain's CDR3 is CASSSDRGCGDEQFF. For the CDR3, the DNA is TGTGCCAGCAGTTCGGACAGGGGGTGCGGAGATGAGCAGTTCTTC.